Presented here are 25 T cell receptor beta chains from one specimen sequenced in a study of blood T cell repertoires in COVID-19. Profiled with immunoSEQ multiplex PCR; TCRdb holds only in-frame clones, not every one. The profile covers 220,000 or so clones, with around 91% appearing a single time and roughly 3.7% taken by the ten largest. The specimen was PBMCs or T cells enriched from blood (not recorded which). Receptor source: a woman aged 18-29 years in a cohort exposed to, infected with or recovered from COVID-19 (not recorded which).

The V gene is TRBV5-1, the J gene TRBJ1-1, with D tentatively TRBD1 (6 bases). Trimming left V 5 bases short and J 1 base short, with 9 bases between. The germline V gene has CDR1 SGHRS and CDR2 YFSETQ. CDR3 length: 13 residues. CDR3 residues: CASRDRQNTEAFF. Written as DNA, the CDR3 is TGCGCCAGCAGGGACAGACAGAACACTGAAGCTTTCTTT.

This clone was seen just once. The chain combines TRBV5-8 with TRBJ2-7, with TRBD2 identical over 13 bases. Germline V gives CDR1 SGHTS, CDR2 YDEGEE. The ends lost 5 bases at V and 0 bases at J; junction bases unmatched: 5. CDR3 size: 16 residues. CDR3 region: CASRIGTSGISYEQYF. The CDR3 nucleotides are TGTGCCAGCAGAATTGGGACTAGCGGGATCTCCTACGAGCAGTACTTC.

The rearrangement uses TRBV27 and TRBJ2-7, with 10 bases identical to TRBD1. This CDR3 is 15 amino acids long. V lost 6 bases, J lost 3 bases, and 8 bases stayed unmatched. Germline CDR1 and CDR2: MNHEY and SMNVEV (reference sequence). The CDR3 nucleotides are TGTGCCAGCAGAACGACAGGGGGCACGAACTACGAGCAGTACTTC. Protein product: CASRTTGGTNYEQYF.

V usage is TRBV10-3 and J usage is TRBJ2-1; a possible D gene is TRBD1 (6 bases). Trimming cost V 1 base and J 7 bases, with 8 bases left between them. CDR1 and CDR2 (germline): ENHRY, SYGVKD. The CDR3 contains 13 residues. Here the CDR3 DNA reads TGTGCCATCAGTGAGTACGGACAGAATGAGCAGTTCTTC. Residues: CAISEYGQNEQFF.

The V and J genes are TRBV5-3 and TRBJ1-2, with 10 bases lining up with TRBD1. TRBV5-3 is sorted into the ORF group, with uncertain function. This CDR3 region has 15 residues. The V segment lost 4 bases and the J segment 3 bases; nucleotides outside the gene matches: 6. The CDR3 DNA reads as TGTGCCAGAAGCGCGGGACAGGGGCCTTACTATGGCTACACCTTC. Its protein product is CARSAGQGPYYGYTF.

The chain is built from TRBV19 and TRBJ1-5; D not resolved. Trimming cost V 5 bases and J 7 bases, with 12 bases left between them. The CDR3 sequence is 13 residues long. Per germline, CDR1 LNHDA and CDR2 SQIVND (reference sequence). CDR3 bases: TGTGCCAGTAGTGGGAGGGAAGTCCAGCCCCAGCATTTT. Translated, it gives CASSGREVQPQHF.

The chain links TRBV2 to TRBJ1-6, with a weak D call TRBD1 (5 bases). The germline V gene has CDR1 SNHLY and CDR2 FYNNEI. CDR3 length: 14 amino acids. V was shortened by 6 bases and J by 10 bases, with 16 bases between the two germline ends. CDR3 coding DNA: TGTGCCAGCAGGATGGACATATCCCCGTCACCCCTCCACTTT. It encodes CASRMDISPSPLHF.

CDR3 residues: CASSQDRDSAYEQYF. Written as DNA, the CDR3 is TGTGCCAGCAGTCAAGACAGGGACTCCGCCTACGAGCAGTACTTC. This chain uses TRBV7-7 with TRBJ2-7, with a possible D match to TRBD1 (7 bases). Looked up from germline, CDR1 is SSHAT and CDR2 is FNYEAQ (reference sequence). CDR3 length: 15 residues. Trimming removed 6 bases from V and 2 bases from J, with 17 bases in between.

The V call is TRBV11-2, the J call TRBJ1-1; TRBD1 might be the D (5 bases). The CDR3 totals 15 residues. Germline CDR1 reads SGHAT; CDR2 reads FQNNGV. V lost 5 bases to trimming and J lost 2 bases, with 15 bases between them. CDR3 loop: CASSGALGSNTEAFF. CDR3 bases: TGTGCCAGCAGCGGGGCATTGGGGTCCAACACTGAAGCTTTCTTT. Looking up the rest from reference TRBV11-2 and TRBJ1-1 gives the full variable domain: EAGVAQSPRYKIIEKRQSVAFWCNPISGHATLYWYQQILGQGPKLLIQFQNNGVVDDSQLPKDRFSAERLKGVDSTLKIQPAKLEDSAVYLCASSGALGSNTEAFFGQGTRLTVV.

About this clone itself: The junction and the germline gene differ at one end; a read error may be behind it. CDR3 in amino acids: CASQQPGTTIYF. The CDR3 nucleotides are TGTGCCAGCCAACAGCCCGGAACCACCATATATTTT. The chain employs TRBV6-5 and TRBJ1-3; D call uncertain. CDR3 size: 12 residues. The germline CDR1 and CDR2 sequences are MNHEY and SVGAGI.

This clone was found many times. V gene TRBV5-1 combines with J gene TRBJ2-7, with D tentatively TRBD1 (6 bases). Germline CDR1 and CDR2: SGHRS and YFSETQ. The CDR3 spans 14 residues. The V end lost 0 bases, the J end lost 5 bases, and 12 bases lay between the germline ends. CDR3 sequence: CASSLGQRGNEQYF. The CDR3 region has the DNA TGCGCCAGCAGCTTGGGACAGAGGGGGAACGAGCAGTACTTC. Drawing the rest from reference TRBV5-1 and TRBJ2-7, the complete variable domain is KAGVTQTPRYLIKTRGQQVTLSCSPISGHRSVSWYQQTPGQGLQFLFEYFSETQRNKGNFPGRFSGRQFSNSRSEMNVSTLELGDSALYLCASSLGQRGNEQYFGPGTRLTVT.

This rearrangement joins TRBV6-5 to TRBJ1-5, with D perhaps TRBD1 (5 bases). CDR1 is MNHEY and CDR2 is SVGAGI in the germline V gene. The CDR3 covers 15 residues. Trimming left V 2 bases short and J 1 base short, with 9 bases between. In DNA form, the CDR3 reads TGTGCCAGCAGTTACGGGAAGGGGAGCAATCAGCCCCAGCATTTT. As protein: CASSYGKGSNQPQHF.

V is TRBV19 and J is TRBJ2-1; D perhaps matches TRBD2 (6 bases). Looked up from germline, CDR1 is LNHDA and CDR2 is SQIVND (reference sequence). There are 15 residues in the CDR3. Trimming left V 7 bases short and J 1 base short, with 14 bases between. The CDR3 loop is CASNNLANSYNEQFF. CDR3 bases: TGTGCCAGTAATAACCTAGCGAATTCCTACAATGAGCAGTTCTTC.

The chain links TRBV2 to TRBJ1-3, with a weak D call TRBD1 (6 bases). This CDR3 has 15 amino acids. The V end was cut by 3 bases, the J end by 6 bases, with 15 bases between. The germline CDR1 and CDR2 sequences are SNHLY and FYNNEI. CDR3 protein: CASSEHRVAENTIYF. The CDR3 DNA reads TGTGCCAGCAGTGAGCACAGGGTCGCGGAAAACACCATATATTTT. The variable domain in full, with the rest retrieved from reference TRBV2 and TRBJ1-3, is EPEVTQTPSHQVTQMGQEVILRCVPISNHLYFYWYRQILGQKVEFLVSFYNNEISEKSEIFDDQFSVERPDGSNFTLKIRSTKLEDSAMYFCASSEHRVAENTIYFGEGSWLTVV.

The chain couples TRBV24-1 to TRBJ1-2; D unresolved. The CDR3 loop spans 12 amino acids. Germline V CDR1 and CDR2: KGHDR, SFDVKD. Trimming removed 6 bases from V and 5 bases from J, with 9 bases in between. CDR3 nucleotide sequence: TGTGCCACCAGTAATTACGGGTATGGCTACACCTTC. Its protein is CATSNYGYGYTF.

The V gene is TRBV30, the J gene TRBJ1-5; possible D gene TRBD1, 5 bases. Germline V gives CDR1 GTSNPN, CDR2 SVGIG (reference sequence). Trimming took 2 bases from V and 5 from J, leaving 10 bases between them. This CDR3 has 13 residues. Here the CDR3 DNA reads TGTGCCTGGAGTTTACGGGGGGATCAGCCCCAGCATTTT. This gives the protein CAWSLRGDQPQHF.

The chain is built from TRBV7-9 and TRBJ1-2; D is undetermined. The CDR3 length is 15 residues. Germline V gene data show CDR1 as SEHNR and CDR2 as FQNEAQ (reference sequence). V was clipped by 6 bases and J by 1 base, with 15 bases between them. CDR3 sequence (DNA): TGTGCCAGCAGTCCCCCCGGAGTGGGTAACTATGGCTACACCTTC. Its protein is CASSPPGVGNYGYTF.

V usage is TRBV30 and J usage is TRBJ1-2; D not certain. The germline gives CDR1 GTSNPN, CDR2 SVGIG (reference sequence). The CDR3 runs to 11 residues. Trimming removed 0 bases from V and 6 bases from J, with 5 bases in between. The CDR3 here is CAWSVLHGYTF. In DNA form, the CDR3 reads TGTGCCTGGAGTGTACTCCATGGCTACACCTTC.

The chain combines TRBV2 with TRBJ1-1; the D gene is possibly TRBD1 (6 bases). The germline gives CDR1 SNHLY, CDR2 FYNNEI. The CDR3 contains 14 residues. The V end lost 6 bases, the J end lost 1 base, and 12 bases lay between the germline ends. The CDR3 sequence is CASSSDRTNTEAFF. In nucleotides, the CDR3 is TGTGCCAGCAGCTCCGACAGGACGAACACTGAAGCTTTCTTT.

The chain is built from TRBV5-1 and TRBJ1-1; TRBD1 agrees at 8 bases. The germline CDR1 and CDR2 sequences are SGHRS and YFSETQ. CDR3 size: 17 residues. Unmatched junction bases numbered 8, after V lost 1 base and J lost 0 bases. The CDR3 bases are TGCGCCAGCAGCTTGAGATATTGGGACAGGATGAACACTGAAGCTTTCTTT. Protein product: CASSLRYWDRMNTEAFF. The full variable domain, rest sourced from reference TRBV5-1 and TRBJ1-1, is KAGVTQTPRYLIKTRGQQVTLSCSPISGHRSVSWYQQTPGQGLQFLFEYFSETQRNKGNFPGRFSGRQFSNSRSEMNVSTLELGDSALYLCASSLRYWDRMNTEAFFGQGTRLTVV.

This rearrangement joins TRBV9 to TRBJ2-1, with 7 bases lining up with TRBD2. Trimming cost V 4 bases and J 4 bases; bases outside gene matches: 8. Per the germline V gene, CDR1 is SGDLS and CDR2 is YYNGEE. The CDR3 is 15 residues long. This chain's CDR3 is CASSPRLAPYNEQFF. The CDR3 DNA reads as TGTGCCAGCAGCCCCCGACTAGCACCTTACAATGAGCAGTTCTTC.

The V gene is TRBV24-1, the J gene TRBJ1-2; D gene uncertain. This CDR3 spans 14 amino acids. V was cut by 5 bases and J by 2 bases, with 11 bases left in between. Germline V gene data show CDR1 as KGHDR and CDR2 as SFDVKD. The CDR3 nucleotides are TGTGCCACCAGTGCTGCCGACACCAACTATGGCTACACCTTC. This codes for CATSAADTNYGYTF.

The chain links TRBV6-1 to TRBJ2-3; 7 nucleotides line up with TRBD2. This CDR3 is 18 amino acids long. Trimming took 4 bases from V and 1 from J; bases not matched to a gene: 14. Germline-derived CDR1 and CDR2 are MNHNS and SASEGT. CDR3 in amino acids: CASSGALGLAVGTDTQYF. The CDR3, as DNA: TGTGCCAGCAGTGGGGCTCTGGGGCTAGCGGTGGGCACAGATACGCAGTATTTT.

V gene TRBV29-1 combines with J gene TRBJ1-2; 7 bases are a match to TRBD1. This CDR3 comprises 15 residues. V dropped 7 bases and J dropped 2; count of bases not matched to a gene: 13. Germline V gene sequence: CDR1 SQVTM, CDR2 ANQGSEA. CDR3 sequence: CSATKTGTENYGYTF. The CDR3 nucleotides read TGCAGCGCCACTAAAACCGGGACAGAGAACTATGGCTACACCTTC.

This chain joins TRBV2 and TRBJ1-5; 7 nucleotides match TRBD1. In germline, CDR1 is SNHLY, CDR2 FYNNEI. This CDR3 is built from 14 residues. The V segment lost 4 bases and the J segment 7 bases; nucleotides outside the gene matches: 7. DNA of the CDR3: TGTGCCAGCAGTGCCGGACAGGATGTCCAGCCCCAGCATTTT. It is translated as CASSAGQDVQPQHF.